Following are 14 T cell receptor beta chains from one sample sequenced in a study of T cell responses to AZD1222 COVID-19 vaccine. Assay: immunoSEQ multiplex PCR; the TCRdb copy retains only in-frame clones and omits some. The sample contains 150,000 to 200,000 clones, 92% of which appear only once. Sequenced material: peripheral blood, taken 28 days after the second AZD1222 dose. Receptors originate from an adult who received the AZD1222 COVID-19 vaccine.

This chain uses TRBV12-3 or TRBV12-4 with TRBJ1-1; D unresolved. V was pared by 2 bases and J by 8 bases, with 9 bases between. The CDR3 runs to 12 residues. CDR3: CASSLLASEAFF. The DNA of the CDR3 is TGTGCCAGCAGTTTATTAGCAAGCGAAGCTTTCTTT.

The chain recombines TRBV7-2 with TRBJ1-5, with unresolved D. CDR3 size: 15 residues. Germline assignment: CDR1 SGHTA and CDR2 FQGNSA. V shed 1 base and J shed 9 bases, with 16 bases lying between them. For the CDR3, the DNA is TGTGCCAGCAGCTTAGAAGGGCAGTCGGGCGGGCCCCAGCATTTT. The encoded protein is CASSLEGQSGGPQHF.

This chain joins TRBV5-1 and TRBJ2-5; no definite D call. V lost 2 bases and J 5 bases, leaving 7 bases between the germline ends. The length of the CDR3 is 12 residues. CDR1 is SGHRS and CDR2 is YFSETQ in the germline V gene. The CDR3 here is CASSFTVETQYF. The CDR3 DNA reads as TGCGCCAGCAGCTTCACAGTGGAGACCCAGTACTTC. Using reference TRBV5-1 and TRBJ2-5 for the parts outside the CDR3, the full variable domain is KAGVTQTPRYLIKTRGQQVTLSCSPISGHRSVSWYQQTPGQGLQFLFEYFSETQRNKGNFPGRFSGRQFSNSRSEMNVSTLELGDSALYLCASSFTVETQYFGPGTRLLVL.

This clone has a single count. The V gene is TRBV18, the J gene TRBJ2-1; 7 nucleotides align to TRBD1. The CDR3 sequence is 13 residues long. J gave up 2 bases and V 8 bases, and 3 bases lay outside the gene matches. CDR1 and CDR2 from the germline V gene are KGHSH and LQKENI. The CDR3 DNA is TGTGCCAGCCAACAGGGGCCCTACAATGAGCAGTTCTTC. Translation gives CASQQGPYNEQFF.

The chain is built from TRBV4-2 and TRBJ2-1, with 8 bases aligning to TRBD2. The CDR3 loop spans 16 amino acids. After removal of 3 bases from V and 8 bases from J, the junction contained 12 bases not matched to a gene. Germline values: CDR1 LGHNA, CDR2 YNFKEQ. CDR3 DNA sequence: TGTGCCAGCAGCCATCTGGTCGGGGGGGCTCGGGATGAGCAGTTCTTC. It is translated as CASSHLVGGARDEQFF.

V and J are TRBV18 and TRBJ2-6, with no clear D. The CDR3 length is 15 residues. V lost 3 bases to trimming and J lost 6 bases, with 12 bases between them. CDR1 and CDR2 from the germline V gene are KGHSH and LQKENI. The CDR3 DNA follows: TGTGCCAGCTCACCGAGGCCCTCAGAGGCCAACGTCCTGACTTTC. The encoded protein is CASSPRPSEANVLTF.

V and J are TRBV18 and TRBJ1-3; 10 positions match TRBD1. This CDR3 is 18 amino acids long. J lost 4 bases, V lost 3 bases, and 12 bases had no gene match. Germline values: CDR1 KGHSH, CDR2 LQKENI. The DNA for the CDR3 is TGTGCCAGCTCACCGTTTGACAGGGGGCGAGGGTCCGGAAACACCATATATTTT. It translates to CASSPFDRGRGSGNTIYF.

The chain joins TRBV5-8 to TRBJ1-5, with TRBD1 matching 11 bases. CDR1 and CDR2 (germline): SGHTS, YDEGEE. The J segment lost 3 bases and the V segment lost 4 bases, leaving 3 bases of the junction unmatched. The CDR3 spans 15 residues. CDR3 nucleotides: TGTGCCAGCAGCCAGGACAGGGGGCACAATCAGCCCCAGCATTTT. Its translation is CASSQDRGHNQPQHF.

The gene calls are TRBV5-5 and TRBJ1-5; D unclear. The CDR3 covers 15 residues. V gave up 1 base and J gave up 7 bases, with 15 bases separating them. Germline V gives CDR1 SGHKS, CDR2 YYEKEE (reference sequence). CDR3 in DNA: TGTGCCAGCAGCTTGCAAGGCTCCCGCGGACAGCCCCAGCATTTT. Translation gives CASSLQGSRGQPQHF. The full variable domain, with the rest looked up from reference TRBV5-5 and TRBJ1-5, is DAGVTQSPTHLIKTRGQQVTLRCSPISGHKSVSWYQQVLGQGPQFIFQYYEKEERGRGNFPDRFSARQFPNYSSELNVNALLLGDSALYLCASSLQGSRGQPQHFGDGTRLSIL.

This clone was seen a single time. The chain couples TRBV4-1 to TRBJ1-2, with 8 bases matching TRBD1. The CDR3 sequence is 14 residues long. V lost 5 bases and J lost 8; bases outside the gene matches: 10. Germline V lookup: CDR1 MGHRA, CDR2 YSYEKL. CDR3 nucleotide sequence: TGCGCCAGCAGCTACGGACAGGGATCGAGCGGCTACACCTTC. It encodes CASSYGQGSSGYTF.

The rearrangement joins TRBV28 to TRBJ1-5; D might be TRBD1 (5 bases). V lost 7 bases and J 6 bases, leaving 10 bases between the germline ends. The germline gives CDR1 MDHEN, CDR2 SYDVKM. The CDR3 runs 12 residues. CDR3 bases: TGTGCCAGCATTTCAGGGACTCAGCCCCAGCATTTT. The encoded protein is CASISGTQPQHF.

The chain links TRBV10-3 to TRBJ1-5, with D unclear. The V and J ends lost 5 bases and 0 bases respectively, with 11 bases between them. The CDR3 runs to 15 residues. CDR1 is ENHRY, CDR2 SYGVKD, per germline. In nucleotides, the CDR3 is TGTGCCATCAGTTCCGCCGGTAATAGCAATCAGCCCCAGCATTTT. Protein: CAISSAGNSNQPQHF.

The CDR3 loop reads CASSALKTGRVSPLHF. The CDR3 DNA is TGTGCCAGCAGTGCCCTGAAGACAGGGCGAGTTTCACCCCTCCACTTT. The chain joins TRBV6-1 to TRBJ1-6, with 7 positions matching TRBD1. The CDR3 loop spans 16 amino acids. V lost 4 bases, J lost 9 bases, and 12 bases stayed unmatched. Germline lookup yields CDR1 MNHNS and CDR2 SASEGT.

The CDR3 here is CASSSGGNQPQHF. CDR3 nucleotide sequence: TGCGCCAGCAGTTCCGGGGGCAATCAGCCCCAGCATTTT. The chain couples TRBV5-1 to TRBJ1-5, with no clear D. The CDR3 is made up of 13 amino acids. The ends were cut back, 5 bases at V and 2 bases at J, with 8 bases in the middle. Germline lookup yields CDR1 SGHRS and CDR2 YFSETQ. The full variable domain, its missing parts supplied by reference TRBV5-1 and TRBJ1-5, is KAGVTQTPRYLIKTRGQQVTLSCSPISGHRSVSWYQQTPGQGLQFLFEYFSETQRNKGNFPGRFSGRQFSNSRSEMNVSTLELGDSALYLCASSSGGNQPQHFGDGTRLSIL.